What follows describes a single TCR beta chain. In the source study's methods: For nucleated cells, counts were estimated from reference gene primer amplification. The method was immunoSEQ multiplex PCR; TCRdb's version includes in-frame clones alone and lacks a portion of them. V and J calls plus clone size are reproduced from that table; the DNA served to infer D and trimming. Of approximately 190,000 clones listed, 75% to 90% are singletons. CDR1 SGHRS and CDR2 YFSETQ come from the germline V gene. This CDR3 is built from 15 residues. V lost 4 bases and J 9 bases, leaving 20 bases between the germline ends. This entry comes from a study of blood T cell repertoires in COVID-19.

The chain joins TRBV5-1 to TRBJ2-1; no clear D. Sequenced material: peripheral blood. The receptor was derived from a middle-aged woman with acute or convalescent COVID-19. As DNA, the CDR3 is TGCGCCAGCAGCCTTAATAAAATTGCGAGTCTTGAGCAGTTCTTC. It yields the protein CASSLNKIASLEQFF.